A selection of T cell receptor beta chains follows, all from one sample in a study of beta chain features in type 1 diabetes. TCRdb's copy holds only in-frame clones and misses some; the assay was immunoSEQ multiplex PCR. The sample gives about 360,000 clones, roughly an eighth of which show up once; 0.017% is in the top ten. Sequencing was performed on naive CD4+ T cells from blood. The receptors were gathered from a man between 18 and 29 years old in good health. Both conserved end residues are part of each CDR3. A D gene is named only where the DNA matches it firmly. A row's size may be missing; if present it is once, few, many or a size class.

d_gene | j_gene | abundance | v_gene | CDR3aa | CDR3nt
NA | TRBJ2-1 | NA | TRBV7-3 | CASSLTKAGNNEQFF | TGTGCCAGCAGCTTAACGAAGGCGGGTAACAATGAGCAGTTCTTC
NA | TRBJ1-4 | NA | TRBV29-1 | CSVQTGTITEKLFF | TGCAGCGTCCAAACAGGGACAATTACTGAAAAACTGTTTTTT
NA | TRBJ2-5 | few | TRBV6-1 | CASRYRVQETQYF | TGTGCCAGCAGGTACAGGGTACAAGAGACCCAGTACTTC
NA | TRBJ1-1 | few | TRBV29-1 | CSVVDTMNTEAFF | TGCAGCGTTGTTGACACCATGAACACTGAAGCTTTCTTT
NA | TRBJ2-4 | few | TRBV7-2 | CASSLGSHRVKNIQYF | TGTGCCAGCAGCTTAGGTTCCCACAGGGTCAAAAACATTCAGTACTTC
TRBD1 | TRBJ1-5 | NA | TRBV7-9 | CASSPGDRSQPQHF | TGTGCCAGCAGCCCCGGGGACAGGAGTCAGCCCCAGCATTTT
NA | TRBJ1-5 | many | TRBV23-1 | CASSTDSCQPQHF | TGCGCCAGCAGTACGGACAGCTGTCAGCCCCAGCATTTT
NA | TRBJ2-7 | NA | TRBV6-6 | CASSYPVRDEQYF | TGTGCCAGCAGTTACCCGGTCCGGGACGAGCAGTACTTC
TRBD1 | TRBJ1-5 | few | TRBV7-3 | CASSLRRGLDQPQHF | TGTGCCAGCAGCTTACGCAGGGGGCTCGATCAGCCCCAGCATTTT
NA | TRBJ2-7 | NA | TRBV27 | CASREGRTSYEQYF | TGTGCCAGCAGAGAGGGGAGGACCTCCTACGAGCAGTACTTC
TRBD2 | TRBJ2-1 | NA | TRBV4-2 | CASSQEAGLGLNEQFF | TGTGCCAGCAGCCAAGAAGCGGGACTAGGGCTCAATGAGCAGTTCTTC
TRBD1 | TRBJ1-5 | few | TRBV6-5 | CASSYSGTGGDQPQHF | TGTGCCAGCAGTTATAGCGGGACAGGGGGAGATCAGCCCCAGCATTTT
NA | TRBJ1-2 | NA | TRBV30 | CAWSVPGYGRGYTF | TGTGCCTGGAGTGTACCGGGGTATGGTCGTGGCTACACCTTC
NA | TRBJ1-1 | few | TRBV30 | CAWSPRGNTEAFF | TGTGCCTGGAGTCCCCGCGGGAACACTGAAGCTTTCTTT
NA | TRBJ2-2 | few | TRBV7-2 | CASSLSVASTGELFF | TGTGCCAGCAGCTTATCAGTAGCGAGCACCGGGGAGCTGTTTTTT
NA | TRBJ1-1 | NA | TRBV7-6 | CASSPTFLRQMNTEAFF | TGTGCCAGCAGCCCGACGTTCCTGCGGCAGATGAACACTGAAGCTTTCTTT
TRBD2 | TRBJ2-1 | few | TRBV10-3 | CAISTSGTYYNEQFF | TGTGCCATCAGCACTAGCGGGACGTACTACAATGAGCAGTTCTTC
NA | TRBJ2-7 | few | TRBV19 | CASSIRVGMGEQYF | TGTGCCAGTAGTATACGGGTAGGAATGGGCGAGCAGTACTTC
NA | TRBJ2-1 | many | TRBV7-2 | CASSAGQGGYNEQFF | TGTGCCAGCAGCGCTGGACAGGGAGGGTACAATGAGCAGTTCTTC
NA | TRBJ2-5 | few | TRBV18 | CASSPYSDETQYF | TGTGCCAGCTCACCGTATAGCGACGAGACCCAGTACTTC
NA | TRBJ1-2 | NA | TRBV28 | CASCSYPPNYGYTF | TGTGCCAGCTGTAGCTATCCGCCTAACTATGGCTACACCTTC
NA | TRBJ2-1 | NA | TRBV11-2 | CASSPQAVSYNEQFF | TGTGCCAGCAGCCCACAGGCGGTCTCGTACAATGAGCAGTTCTTC
TRBD1 | TRBJ2-1 | NA | TRBV2 | CASRFTNTGAAYNEQFF | TGTGCCAGCAGGTTCACAAATACAGGGGCAGCTTACAATGAGCAGTTCTTC
NA | TRBJ1-1 | few | TRBV27 | CASSFSRNTEAFF | TGTGCCAGCAGTTTTAGCAGGAACACTGAAGCTTTCTTT
NA | TRBJ2-1 | NA | TRBV28 | CASSPTPPGSVEFF | TGTGCCAGCAGTCCTACACCCCCGGGGAGCGTTGAGTTCTTC
NA | TRBJ2-2 | NA | TRBV6-6 | CTSKGDDTGELFF | TGTACCTCCAAGGGGGACGACACCGGGGAGCTGTTTTTT
TRBD2 | TRBJ2-1 | NA | TRBV15 | CATSRGGLASPDKFF | TGTGCCACCAGCAGAGGGGGACTAGCTTCCCCGGACAAGTTCTTC
NA | TRBJ2-3 | few | TRBV11-2 | CASSLVSGLPDTQYF | TGTGCCAGCAGCTTAGTGTCCGGTCTGCCAGATACGCAGTATTTT
TRBD1 | TRBJ2-1 | few | TRBV5-6 | CASSLAGTGSYNEQFF | TGTGCCAGCAGCTTGGCCGGGACAGGATCCTACAATGAGCAGTTCTTC
NA | TRBJ2-3 | NA | TRBV7-9 | CASSLLLSADTQYF | TGTGCCAGCAGCTTGCTTTTGAGTGCAGATACGCAGTATTTT
NA | TRBJ1-1 | few | TRBV28 | CASRDTKNTEAFF | TGTGCCAGCAGGGACACTAAGAACACTGAAGCTTTCTTT
TRBD1 | TRBJ2-5 | few | TRBV4-2 | CASSQKPGTGGQETQYF | TGTGCCAGCAGCCAAAAACCGGGGACAGGGGGACAAGAGACCCAGTACTTC
NA | TRBJ2-3 | NA | TRBV30 | CAWSAPRGTDTQYF | TGTGCCTGGAGTGCCCCTCGGGGTACAGATACGCAGTATTTT
NA | TRBJ2-1 | few | TRBV12-5 | CASGTAYNEQFF | TGTGCTAGTGGCACAGCCTACAATGAGCAGTTCTTC
TRBD1 | TRBJ1-2 | few | TRBV4-3 | CASSQHITGTGGVYGYTF | TGCGCCAGCAGCCAACATATTACCGGGACAGGGGGCGTCTATGGCTACACCTTC
NA | TRBJ1-2 | few | TRBV30 | CAWSEGDYGYTF | TGTGCCTGGAGTGAAGGGGACTATGGCTACACCTTC
TRBD2 | TRBJ2-5 | few | TRBV28 | CASSQPRLAGVETQYF | TGTGCCAGCAGCCAACCAAGACTAGCGGGCGTGGAGACCCAGTACTTC
TRBD2 | TRBJ2-1 | NA | TRBV28 | CASSFSSGAWKTYNEQFF | TGTGCCAGCAGTTTCTCTAGCGGGGCCTGGAAAACCTACAATGAGCAGTTCTTC
NA | TRBJ2-3 | NA | TRBV7-8 | CASSLRRQMRGDTQYF | TGTGCCAGCAGCCTACGAAGGCAGATGCGGGGAGATACGCAGTATTTT
TRBD1 | TRBJ2-7 | few | TRBV7-2 | CASSLAGTGTHHEQYF | TGTGCCAGCAGCTTAGCCGGGACAGGGACCCACCACGAGCAGTACTTC
NA | TRBJ2-1 | NA | TRBV11-2 | CASSLAASSYNEQFF | TGTGCCAGCAGCTTAGCGGCTAGTTCTTACAATGAGCAGTTCTTC
TRBD1 | TRBJ2-2 | NA | TRBV19 | CASSTGTGGESGELFF | TGTGCCAGTAGTACGGGGACAGGGGGGGAGTCCGGGGAGCTGTTTTTT
TRBD2 | TRBJ2-3 | NA | TRBV30 | CACTYSGRLTDTQYF | TGTGCCTGCACGTACAGCGGGAGGCTCACAGATACGCAGTATTTT
NA | TRBJ2-3 | NA | TRBV7-2 | CASSLEPRRGSGTDTQYF | TGTGCCAGCAGCTTAGAACCCCGCAGGGGATCTGGCACAGATACGCAGTATTTT
TRBD1 | TRBJ2-7 | few | TRBV4-3 | CASSHRLGQAYEQYF | TGCGCCAGCAGCCATCGTCTTGGACAGGCCTACGAGCAGTACTTC
NA | TRBJ2-4 | NA | TRBV7-9 | CASTPLGKNIQYF | TGTGCCAGCACCCCCCTCGGCAAAAACATTCAGTACTTC
TRBD1 | TRBJ2-7 | few | TRBV2 | CASSDRDRGYYEQYF | TGTGCCAGCAGCGACCGGGACAGGGGGTACTACGAGCAGTACTTC
NA | TRBJ1-4 | few | TRBV19 | CASMTAGRGEKLFF | TGTGCCAGTATGACTGCGGGGCGTGGTGAAAAACTGTTTTTT